Shown below are 28 T cell receptor beta chains from a single sample sequenced in a study of shared clonotypes between healthy human individuals. CD45RO-negative cells were positively selected for CCR7, leaving out terminally differentiated effector memory CD45RA+ cells. Data came from immunoSEQ multiplex PCR; TCRdb stores just in-frame clones and leaves some out. The sample includes millions of clones, around 93% seen only once; the top ten take around 1.7%. Sequencing was performed on naive CD8+ T cells from PBMCs. The receptors shown here come from a young man in good health. Some clones in this sample may be carry-over from other donors' samples.

The J gene is TRBJ2-1, the V gene TRBV7-9; TRBD1 matches at 7 bases. The CDR3 sequence is 13 residues long. J was trimmed by 7 bases and V by 11 bases; bases with no gene match: 11. The V gene's germline CDR1 is SEHNR and CDR2 FQNEAQ (reference sequence). CDR3 amino acids: CASAEFRGNEQFF. The DNA for the CDR3 is TGTGCCTCCGCCGAGTTCAGGGGGAATGAGCAGTTCTTC. Full variable domain (outside the CDR3, taken from reference TRBV7-9 and TRBJ2-1): DTGVSQNPRHKITKRGQNVTFRCDPISEHNRLYWYRQTLGQGPEFLTYFQNEAQLEKSRLLSDRFSAERPKGSFSTLEIQRTEQGDSAMYLCASAEFRGNEQFFGPGTRLTVL.

The sample holds one count of this clone. This chain joins TRBV29-1 and TRBJ1-2, with TRBD1 as a possible D gene (6 bases). V was cut by 7 bases and J by 3 bases, with 15 bases left in between. CDR1 SQVTM and CDR2 ANQGSEA come from the germline V gene. CDR3 length equals 13 residues. This CDR3 is CSAIEDSYYGYTF. The CDR3 coding sequence is TGCAGCGCGATAGAGGACAGCTACTATGGCTACACCTTC.

This chain connects TRBV6-6 to TRBJ2-7; no clear D. Germline assignment: CDR1 MNHNY and CDR2 SVGAGI (reference sequence). The V end was cut by 0 bases, the J end by 2 bases, with 11 bases between. The CDR3 consists of 15 residues. CDR3 DNA sequence: TGTGCCAGCAGTTACTCTTCCCCCGAAACCTACGAGCAGTACTTC. Translating gives CASSYSSPETYEQYF.

This rearrangement joins TRBV6-6 to TRBJ2-1; 8 nucleotides align to TRBD2. In germline, CDR1 is MNHNY, CDR2 SVGAGI (reference sequence). With V trimmed by 0 bases and J by 12 bases, 4 bases remained unmatched. The CDR3 contains 13 residues. CDR3 bases: TGTGCCAGCAGTTACTCGAAGCGGGAGAGGCAGTTCTTC. Its translation: CASSYSKRERQFF.

CDR3 region: CASSFPLANNEQFF. The CDR3 nucleotides are TGTGCCAGCAGCTTTCCCCTAGCGAACAATGAGCAGTTCTTC. The chain employs TRBV7-9 and TRBJ2-1; possibly TRBD2 for D (6 bases). Germline loops: CDR1 SEHNR, CDR2 FQNEAQ (reference sequence). The CDR3 runs 14 residues. With 3 bases removed from V and 5 bases from J, the gap between germline ends came to 11 bases.

This chain joins TRBV9 and TRBJ1-2; no reliable D call. V lost 0 bases, J lost 0 bases, and 12 bases lay in between. CDR3 length: 16 amino acids. Per the germline V gene, CDR1 is SGDLS and CDR2 is YYNGEE. CDR3: CASSVASEGTNYGYTF. In DNA, the CDR3 is TGTGCCAGCAGCGTAGCTTCAGAAGGCACTAACTATGGCTACACCTTC.

The chain uses TRBV6-6 and TRBJ1-6; 10 bases fit TRBD1. The CDR3 runs to 14 residues. Trimming removed 5 bases from V and 8 bases from J; junction bases left unmatched: 3. Looked up from germline, CDR1 is MNHNY and CDR2 is SVGAGI (reference sequence). CDR3 residues: CASSPGQGDSPLHF. CDR3 sequence (DNA): TGTGCCAGCAGTCCCGGACAGGGGGATTCACCCCTCCACTTT.

The chain combines TRBV27 with TRBJ2-3; tentative D call: TRBD1 (6 bases). The germline V gene has CDR1 MNHEY and CDR2 SMNVEV (reference sequence). CDR3 length equals 15 residues. The ends were cut back, 8 bases at V and 4 bases at J, with 19 bases in the middle. Here the CDR3 reads CASWGRTVGADTQYF. In nucleotides, the CDR3 is TGTGCCAGCTGGGGCCGGACAGTAGGGGCAGATACGCAGTATTTT.

This chain connects TRBV29-1 to TRBJ2-7, with D possibly being TRBD1 (7 bases). With 7 bases removed from V and 2 bases from J, the gap between germline ends came to 18 bases. Germline V lookup: CDR1 SQVTM, CDR2 ANQGSEA. This CDR3 region has 14 residues. In DNA, the CDR3 is TGCAGCGCAGTCGGCGGGACAGAGCCCTACGAGCAGTACTTC. Encoded protein: CSAVGGTEPYEQYF.

The genes are TRBV19 and TRBJ2-3; no firm D call. CDR1 is LNHDA and CDR2 is SQIVND in the germline V gene (reference sequence). Trimming pared 3 bases from V and 2 bases from J, leaving 12 bases between. CDR3 length: 15 amino acids. Here the CDR3 reads CASSIMAENTDTQYF. CDR3 nucleotides: TGTGCCAGTAGTATTATGGCAGAGAACACAGATACGCAGTATTTT.

The J gene is TRBJ1-3, the V gene TRBV28; 7 bases map to TRBD1. The CDR3 has 16 residues. Germline lookup yields CDR1 MDHEN and CDR2 SYDVKM. With 3 bases clipped from V and 8 bases from J, the junction kept 13 bases outside the gene matches. The CDR3 DNA reads TGTGCCAGCAGTTTCCGTTACAGGGGCCCAATATACACCATATATTTT. This encodes CASSFRYRGPIYTIYF.

V and J are TRBV19 and TRBJ1-3, with a possible D match to TRBD1 (6 bases). The CDR3 length is 15 residues. The V end was cut by 7 bases, the J end by 1 base, with 14 bases between. From germline, CDR1 is LNHDA and CDR2 SQIVND (reference sequence). CDR3 residues: CASTTTGQSGNTIYF. CDR3 nucleotide sequence: TGTGCCAGTACCACAACCGGACAGTCTGGAAACACCATATATTTT.

The CDR3 sequence: CASRPTVLSYGYTF. Written as DNA, the CDR3 is TGTGCCAGCAGGCCGACAGTTCTTAGTTATGGCTACACCTTC. This rearrangement joins TRBV6-1 to TRBJ1-2; perhaps TRBD1 as D (5 bases). V gave up 6 bases and J gave up 5 bases, with 16 bases separating them. Germline V CDR1 and CDR2: MNHNS, SASEGT. The CDR3 totals 14 residues.

The chain carries TRBV19 and TRBJ2-1; 8 nucleotides match TRBD2. The CDR3 covers 16 residues. V trimming: 0 bases; J trimming: 1 base; junction bases outside the gene matches: 2. In germline, CDR1 is LNHDA, CDR2 SQIVND (reference sequence). For the CDR3, the DNA is TGTGCCAGTAGTATAGAAGCGGGAGCGTCCTACAATGAGCAGTTCTTC. This sequence encodes CASSIEAGASYNEQFF.

This clone was counted only a few times. Different DNA sequences within this sample yield the same CDR3. V is TRBV28 and J is TRBJ1-5; unclear D gene. This CDR3 is built from 13 residues. V gave up 3 bases and J gave up 7 bases, with 10 bases separating them. Germline lookup yields CDR1 MDHEN and CDR2 SYDVKM. The DNA for the CDR3 is TGTGCCAGCAGTTTTCTGGGTAGCCAGCCCCAGCATTTT. It codes for CASSFLGSQPQHF. The full variable domain, its missing parts supplied by reference TRBV28 and TRBJ1-5, is DVKVTQSSRYLVKRTGEKVFLECVQDMDHENMFWYRQDPGLGLRLIYFSYDVKMKEKGDIPEGYSVSREKKERFSLILESASTNQTSMYLCASSFLGSQPQHFGDGTRLSIL.

The V gene is TRBV27, the J gene TRBJ1-2; D not resolved. Germline values: CDR1 MNHEY, CDR2 SMNVEV (reference sequence). The CDR3 totals 11 residues. Trimming pared 8 bases from V and 4 bases from J, leaving 8 bases between. CDR3 nucleotides: TGTGCCAGCCGACACCGCTATGGCTACACCTTC. This translates into CASRHRYGYTF.

CDR3 residues: CSSLAVQETQYF. CDR3 coding DNA: TGCAGCTCCCTAGCGGTTCAAGAGACCCAGTACTTC. V usage is TRBV29-1 and J usage is TRBJ2-5; 7 bases line up with TRBD2. Germline CDR1 is SQVTM and CDR2 is ANQGSEA. V lost 8 bases to trimming and J lost 2 bases; unmatched junction nucleotides: 5. This CDR3 has 12 residues.

The chain employs TRBV7-9 and TRBJ2-7; D uncertain. V dropped 5 bases and J dropped 1 base, with 6 bases sitting between them. The CDR3 covers 12 residues. Germline CDR1 is SEHNR and CDR2 is FQNEAQ (reference sequence). The CDR3 nucleotides read TGTGCCAGCAGCGATGGGTCCTACGAGCAGTACTTC. Protein product: CASSDGSYEQYF. The whole variable domain, remainder taken from reference TRBV7-9 and TRBJ2-7, is DTGVSQNPRHKITKRGQNVTFRCDPISEHNRLYWYRQTLGQGPEFLTYFQNEAQLEKSRLLSDRFSAERPKGSFSTLEIQRTEQGDSAMYLCASSDGSYEQYFGPGTRLTVT.

The chain has TRBV28 and TRBJ1-5; D ambiguous. The germline V and J ends were trimmed by 2 bases and 0 bases, with 11 bases remaining between them. Germline V gene data show CDR1 as MDHEN and CDR2 as SYDVKM. The CDR3 length is 16 residues. The CDR3, as DNA: TGTGCCAGCAGTTTAGGTACAGCGTATAGCAATCAGCCCCAGCATTTT. Residues: CASSLGTAYSNQPQHF.

This clone was seen a handful of times. V is TRBV27 and J is TRBJ1-1; 8 nucleotides line up with TRBD1. Germline CDR1 and CDR2: MNHEY and SMNVEV (reference sequence). There are 12 residues in the CDR3. V shed 9 bases, J shed 5 bases, and the junction held 5 bases outside the gene matches. The CDR3 loop is CASSGGATEAFF. The CDR3, as DNA: TGTGCCAGTTCAGGGGGCGCGACTGAAGCTTTCTTT.

The genes are TRBV27 and TRBJ2-2; TRBD2 is a possible D gene (6 bases). V was clipped by 3 bases and J by 4 bases, with 12 bases between them. CDR1 is MNHEY and CDR2 is SMNVEV in the germline V gene (reference sequence). The length of the CDR3 is 15 residues. DNA of the CDR3: TGTGCCAGCAGTTTCATGGGGAGGCCCACCGGGGAGCTGTTTTTT. It encodes CASSFMGRPTGELFF.

The V gene is TRBV27, the J gene TRBJ2-1; D could derive from TRBD1 or TRBD2 (5 bases each). This CDR3 is 15 amino acids long. Germline V gene lookup returns CDR1 MNHEY and CDR2 SMNVEV (reference sequence). Trimming removed 1 base from V and 0 bases from J, with 7 bases in between. The CDR3 region is CASSLFGGSYNEQFF. CDR3 sequence (DNA): TGTGCCAGCAGTTTATTTGGGGGCTCCTACAATGAGCAGTTCTTC.

V is TRBV27 and J is TRBJ2-5; 13 positions agree with TRBD2. The CDR3 spans 17 residues. The trim removed 7 bases at V and 4 bases at J, leaving 12 bases unmatched. The germline V gene has CDR1 MNHEY and CDR2 SMNVEV (reference sequence). CDR3 in DNA: TGTGCCAGCACCACTTTAGGGACTAGCGGGACTTCAGAGACCCAGTACTTC. Translating gives CASTTLGTSGTSETQYF.

The rearrangement links TRBV5-6 to TRBJ1-1; 9 nucleotides match TRBD1. V was pared by 4 bases and J by 6 bases, with 7 bases of the junction left unmatched. Germline values: CDR1 SGHDT, CDR2 YYEEEE. This CDR3 spans 14 amino acids. The DNA for the CDR3 is TGTGCCAGCAGCACCGGGACAGGGTTGGCTGAAGCTTTCTTT. This gives the protein CASSTGTGLAEAFF.

V gene TRBV28 combines with J gene TRBJ1-2, with 9 bases identical to TRBD1. V lost 5 bases to trimming and J lost 3 bases; unmatched junction nucleotides: 19. Germline CDR1 reads MDHEN; CDR2 reads SYDVKM. This CDR3 has 19 amino acids. CDR3 in DNA: TGTGCCAGCAGTCCCCCAGGAGAGATGACGGGACAGGGCTACTATGGCTACACCTTC. Its protein is CASSPPGEMTGQGYYGYTF.

This chain links TRBV5-5 with TRBJ1-3; the D gene is possibly TRBD1 (5 bases). The CDR3 covers 15 residues. From germline, CDR1 is SGHKS and CDR2 YYEKEE (reference sequence). Trimming took off 4 bases at V and 0 bases at J, with 11 bases between the two ends. This CDR3 reads CASSGPGTSGNTIYF. The CDR3 DNA is TGTGCCAGCAGCGGGCCGGGGACCTCTGGAAACACCATATATTTT. Complete variable domain (other parts from reference TRBV5-5 and TRBJ1-3): DAGVTQSPTHLIKTRGQQVTLRCSPISGHKSVSWYQQVLGQGPQFIFQYYEKEERGRGNFPDRFSARQFPNYSSELNVNALLLGDSALYLCASSGPGTSGNTIYFGEGSWLTVV.

V and J are TRBV7-8 and TRBJ2-5; D perhaps matches TRBD2 (5 bases). Germline CDR1 reads SGHVS; CDR2 reads FQNEAQ. This CDR3 is 17 amino acids long. V lost 5 bases and J lost 3, with 22 bases in between. This CDR3 is CASSLLSSRPPEETQYF. In DNA form, the CDR3 reads TGTGCCAGCAGCCTCCTCTCTAGCCGTCCCCCGGAAGAGACCCAGTACTTC.

The chain employs TRBV5-8 and TRBJ2-1; D is uncertain. This CDR3 is built from 15 residues. V lost 5 bases, J lost 5 bases, and 17 bases lay in between. The germline CDR1 and CDR2 sequences are SGHTS and YDEGEE. CDR3 bases: TGTGCCAGCAGTTTTCTACCGGATCCCAACAATGAGCAGTTCTTC. It specifies CASSFLPDPNNEQFF.